This T cell receptor (beta chain) comes out of a study of breast tumors, draining lymph nodes, adjacent tissues. The CDR3 has 15 residues. V lost 4 bases and J lost 3; bases outside the gene matches: 6. Germline V gene lookup returns CDR1 SGHVS and CDR2 FQNEAQ. This clonotype was seen repeatedly, ten times or more. Its target is not known. TCRdb reprocessed the multiplex PCR reads via MiXCR and lists one record per CDR3 protein. The table shows approximately 280,000 distinct CDR3 sequences, with around 30% occurring only once. Axillary draining lymph nodes of breast cancer patients supplied the node samples. Study conclusions and caveats: Tumor and nontumor repertoires were significantly more similar in luminal-like than in basal-like breast cancer. Tumor T cell lymph node origin was a supported hypothesis, not proven.

The sequenced material came from axillary lymph node tissue. The chain carries TRBV7-8 and TRBJ1-5; the match to TRBD1 covers 7 bases. This receptor was obtained from a female donor with breast cancer. Some clones in this sample may be carry-over from other donors' samples. CDR3 loop: CASSSGQTHNQPQHF. In DNA, the CDR3 is TGTGCCAGCAGCTCGGGACAGACCCACAATCAGCCCCAGCATTTT.